Following are 27 T cell receptor beta chains from one sample sequenced in a study of blood T cell repertoires in COVID-19 (TCRdb year 2020). Receptors were amplified or captured by the immunoSEQ multiplex PCR assay. Drawn from immuneACCESS, this table holds only the in-frame rearrangements with V and J called that TCRdb kept. Clones are partly lost; checked studies trace under half to an unresolved V gene and leave the rest unexplained. Across this sample there are roughly 230,000 clones, with approximately 84% seen only once. Of the sample, 4% falls within the top ten clones. The material sequenced was peripheral blood. The receptors come from a man between 45 and 60 years old with acute or convalescent COVID-19.

The chain couples TRBV2 to TRBJ2-7; 8 bases map to TRBD2. CDR1 SNHLY and CDR2 FYNNEI come from the germline V gene. Trimming at V came to 4 bases and at J to 1 base, leaving 6 bases not matched to a gene. This CDR3 comprises 15 residues. The CDR3 sequence is CASSAREGLSYEQYF. The CDR3, as DNA: TGTGCCAGCAGTGCTCGGGAGGGCCTATCCTACGAGCAGTACTTC.

The V gene is TRBV5-1, the J gene TRBJ2-7, with 7 bases aligning to TRBD1. After removal of 0 bases from V and 3 bases from J, the junction contained 6 bases not matched to a gene. The CDR3 extends over 15 amino acids. CDR1 and CDR2 from the germline V gene are SGHRS and YFSETQ. The CDR3 reads CASSLGPGQNYEQYF. CDR3 sequence (DNA): TGCGCCAGCAGCTTGGGACCGGGACAGAACTACGAGCAGTACTTC. The full variable domain, with the rest looked up from reference TRBV5-1 and TRBJ2-7, is KAGVTQTPRYLIKTRGQQVTLSCSPISGHRSVSWYQQTPGQGLQFLFEYFSETQRNKGNFPGRFSGRQFSNSRSEMNVSTLELGDSALYLCASSLGPGQNYEQYFGPGTRLTVT.

The chain carries TRBV11-3 and TRBJ1-1; the D gene is possibly TRBD1 (6 bases). The germline gives CDR1 SGHNT, CDR2 YENEEA. Trimming left V 1 base short and J 11 bases short, with 11 bases between. This CDR3 region has 12 residues. The CDR3, as DNA: TGTGCCAGCAGCTTAGGGACAGCAGCGGCTTTCTTT. This gives the protein CASSLGTAAAFF.

The chain carries TRBV18 and TRBJ1-2, with D uncertain. The CDR3 contains 14 residues. V was trimmed by 5 bases and J by 5 bases, leaving 15 bases between them. Germline V gene sequence: CDR1 KGHSH, CDR2 LQKENI. CDR3 DNA: TGTGCCAGCTCAAACATCCGGGGAGCGTATGGCTACACCTTC. Protein sequence: CASSNIRGAYGYTF.

Notes on this clone: One end of the junction does not line up with germline, which may come from a read error. This chain links TRBV7-7 with TRBJ1-1; TRBD1 aligns across 10 bases. Germline-derived CDR1 and CDR2 are SSHAT and FNYEAQ (reference sequence). The length of the CDR3 is 18 residues. The CDR3 region is CASRRPGTGAPLNTEAFF. The CDR3 DNA sequence: TGTGCTAGCAGGCGCCCCGGGACAGGGGCGCCGCTGAACACTGAAGCTTTCTTT.

The CDR3 loop reads CASSPLTGVGGYTF. The CDR3 nucleotides are TGTGCCAGTAGTCCACTGACAGGCGTGGGAGGCTACACCTTC. The V call is TRBV19, the J call TRBJ1-2; D may be TRBD1 (6 bases). The CDR3 consists of 14 residues. The V end lost 5 bases, the J end lost 8 bases, and 18 bases lay between the germline ends. CDR1 and CDR2 (germline): LNHDA, SQIVND (reference sequence). The complete variable domain, with remaining parts taken from reference TRBV19 and TRBJ1-2, reads DGGITQSPKYLFRKEGQNVTLSCEQNLNHDAMYWYRQDPGQGLRLIYYSQIVNDFQKGDIAEGYSVSREKKESFPLTVTSAQKNPTAFYLCASSPLTGVGGYTFGSGTRLTVV.

This clone was seen only once. The V call is TRBV28, the J call TRBJ2-7; 9 bases agree with TRBD1. This CDR3 spans 14 amino acids. Looked up from germline, CDR1 is MDHEN and CDR2 is SYDVKM. V shed 3 bases, J shed 0 bases, and the junction held 0 bases outside the gene matches. CDR3 amino acids: CASSLTGGSYEQYF. Here the CDR3 DNA reads TGTGCCAGCAGTTTGACAGGGGGCTCCTACGAGCAGTACTTC.

This chain connects TRBV10-3 to TRBJ2-7; the match to TRBD1 covers 12 bases. V was clipped by 7 bases and J by 7 bases; unmatched bases: 11. CDR1 ENHRY and CDR2 SYGVKD come from the germline V gene. There are 15 residues in the CDR3. CDR3 amino acids: CAIKRSGQGAGEQYF. CDR3 nucleotide sequence: TGTGCCATCAAACGTTCGGGACAGGGGGCAGGGGAGCAGTACTTC.

The J gene is TRBJ2-1, the V gene TRBV19; 11 nucleotides line up with TRBD2. The CDR3 has 14 amino acids. Germline trimming cut 6 bases from V and 5 bases from J; bases unmatched to any gene: 3. CDR1 and CDR2 (germline): LNHDA, SQIVND (reference sequence). In DNA form, the CDR3 reads TGTGCCAGTAGCGGACTAGCGGGTGACAATGAGCAGTTCTTC. It translates to CASSGLAGDNEQFF.

The rearrangement links TRBV20-1 to TRBJ1-5, with TRBD1 matching 9 bases. Germline V gives CDR1 DFQATT, CDR2 SNEGSKA (reference sequence). J gave up 1 base and V 4 bases, and 8 bases lay outside the gene matches. The length of the CDR3 is 16 residues. This chain's CDR3 is CSATDFGTGSNQPQHF. CDR3 nucleotide sequence: TGCAGTGCTACTGATTTTGGGACAGGGAGCAATCAGCCCCAGCATTTT.

The chain uses TRBV6-1 and TRBJ1-1, with D hard to call. CDR3 length: 14 amino acids. Trimming took 1 base from V and 5 from J, leaving 11 bases between them. CDR1 is MNHNS, CDR2 SASEGT, per germline. As DNA, the CDR3 is TGTGCCAGCAGTGAAGGGGCAGTGTTAACTGAAGCTTTCTTT. This codes for CASSEGAVLTEAFF.

V and J are TRBV21-1 and TRBJ2-2; the table gives TRBD2 as D, unverified against the DNA. TRBV21-1 counts as a pseudogene. The CDR3 length is 15 residues. CDR3 bases: TGTGCCAGCACCTCACGACTAGCGGGTTCCGGGGAGCTGTTTTTT. Protein product: CASTSRLAGSGELFF.

This chain links TRBV5-6 with TRBJ2-1; a possible D gene is TRBD1 (7 bases). Trimming stripped 2 bases from V and 9 bases from J, with 24 bases between. This CDR3 region has 17 residues. Looked up from germline, CDR1 is SGHDT and CDR2 is YYEEEE. The CDR3 sequence is CASSFIDTGRGEVEQFF. The CDR3 region has the DNA TGTGCCAGCAGCTTTATCGATACGGGCAGGGGGGAGGTTGAGCAGTTCTTC.

This clone has only one observation. The DNA of the CDR3 is TGTGCCACCAGCAGAGCAGGGACAGGGTCGAGTGAGCAGTTCTTC. Translating it yields CATSRAGTGSSEQFF. The V and J genes are TRBV15 and TRBJ2-1; 9 bases line up with TRBD1. The ends lost 1 base at V and 9 bases at J; junction bases unmatched: 7. CDR1 is LNHNV, CDR2 YYDKDF, per germline (reference sequence). CDR3 length equals 15 residues.

This clone was recorded a few times. The CDR3 nucleotides read TGTGCCAGCAGTAGGACTAGCGGGGGGTACAATGAGCAGTTCTTC. It yields the protein CASSRTSGGYNEQFF. J is TRBJ2-1 and V is TRBV2; 14 bases align to TRBD2. Germline loops: CDR1 SNHLY, CDR2 FYNNEI. V gave up 5 bases and J gave up 4 bases; unmatched junction bases: 1. This CDR3 has 15 amino acids.

The V gene is TRBV5-4, the J gene TRBJ2-3; possible D gene TRBD1, 5 bases. Trimming left V 0 bases short and J 0 bases short, with 17 bases between. CDR1 SGHNT and CDR2 YYREEE come from the germline V gene (reference sequence). CDR3 length: 18 residues. CDR3 protein: CASSLVGAPFTSTDTQYF. Written as DNA, the CDR3 is TGTGCCAGCAGCTTGGTTGGGGCCCCCTTCACTAGCACAGATACGCAGTATTTT.

The CDR3 coding sequence is TGTGCCAGCAGTTTAAACAGGGTGAGGGGGCAGCCCCAGCATTTT. This sequence encodes CASSLNRVRGQPQHF. The V gene is TRBV27, the J gene TRBJ1-5; the D gene is possibly TRBD1 (6 bases). Trimming left V 2 bases short and J 7 bases short, with 15 bases between. The length of the CDR3 is 15 residues. The germline CDR1 and CDR2 sequences are MNHEY and SMNVEV (reference sequence).

The J gene is TRBJ1-2, the V gene TRBV6-5; no clear D. The CDR3 is made up of 12 amino acids. The ends were cut back, 7 bases at V and 1 base at J, with 7 bases in the middle. CDR1 is MNHEY and CDR2 is SVGAGI in the germline V gene. The CDR3 reads CASKLGNYGYTF. CDR3 coding DNA: TGTGCCAGCAAGCTTGGTAACTATGGCTACACCTTC.

The V gene is TRBV6-5, the J gene TRBJ1-1; TRBD1 agrees at 7 bases. Trimming at V came to 6 bases and at J to 3 bases, leaving 4 bases not matched to a gene. The germline CDR1 and CDR2 sequences are MNHEY and SVGAGI. CDR3 length: 13 residues. The CDR3 DNA reads TGTGCCAGCAGGGCCGGGACAGACACTGAAGCTTTCTTT. Translating it yields CASRAGTDTEAFF.

This clone appeared a few times. The V and J genes are TRBV5-1 and TRBJ1-4, with 7 bases aligning to TRBD1. V gave up 4 bases and J gave up 0 bases; unmatched junction bases: 3. There are 15 residues in the CDR3. Germline assignment: CDR1 SGHRS and CDR2 YFSETQ. CDR3 residues: CASSGTGATNEKLFF. The DNA of the CDR3 is TGCGCCAGCAGCGGTACAGGGGCAACTAATGAAAAACTGTTTTTT.

This clone was seen a few times. This sequence joins TRBV7-8 and TRBJ1-1; no clear D. Germline CDR1 SGHVS, CDR2 FQNEAQ. The V end lost 5 bases, the J end lost 1 base, and 14 bases lay between the germline ends. The CDR3 extends over 15 amino acids. CDR3 nucleotides: TGTGCCAGCAGCCATAGAGAGAGGGCGAACACTGAAGCTTTCTTT. This translates into CASSHRERANTEAFF.

The J gene is TRBJ2-3, the V gene TRBV27; possibly TRBD1 for D (5 bases). The CDR3 contains 16 residues. Trimming removed 3 bases from V and 2 bases from J, with 15 bases in between. Germline CDR1 is MNHEY and CDR2 is SMNVEV (reference sequence). The CDR3 sequence is CASSFGPTESTDTQYF. In nucleotides, the CDR3 is TGTGCCAGCAGTTTTGGGCCGACAGAATCCACAGATACGCAGTATTTT.

V usage is TRBV19 and J usage is TRBJ2-3; maybe TRBD1 (5 bases). Germline V gene data show CDR1 as LNHDA and CDR2 as SQIVND (reference sequence). V was trimmed by 0 bases and J by 4 bases, leaving 8 bases between them. This CDR3 has 14 residues. CDR3 sequence: CASSIEAGSDTQYF. The CDR3 DNA reads as TGTGCCAGTAGTATAGAAGCAGGGTCAGATACGCAGTATTTT.

J is TRBJ1-1 and V is TRBV5-1; 7 bases line up with TRBD1. The CDR3 spans 13 residues. Germline V gives CDR1 SGHRS, CDR2 YFSETQ. V lost 5 bases and J lost 5; bases outside the gene matches: 6. Here the CDR3 reads CASRAPGGTEAFF. The DNA for the CDR3 is TGCGCCAGCAGGGCGCCAGGGGGGACTGAAGCTTTCTTT.

V usage is TRBV6-5 and J usage is TRBJ1-5; TRBD1 aligns across 11 bases. The CDR3 length is 15 residues. Germline V gene sequence: CDR1 MNHEY, CDR2 SVGAGI. V was clipped by 7 bases and J by 1 base; unmatched bases: 3. CDR3: CASTGQGASNQPQHF. CDR3 nucleotides: TGTGCCAGCACTGGACAGGGGGCGAGCAATCAGCCCCAGCATTTT.

This chain joins TRBV24-1 and TRBJ2-6; tentative D call: TRBD1 (6 bases). This CDR3 contains 15 residues. V lost 5 bases to trimming and J lost 3 bases, with 10 bases between them. The germline V gene encodes CDR1 KGHDR and CDR2 SFDVKD. CDR3 region: CATSAQGFGANVLTF. The DNA of the CDR3 is TGTGCCACCAGTGCCCAGGGGTTTGGGGCCAACGTCCTGACTTTC.

With respect to this clone: Relative to the germline gene, one junction end is altered; a read error may explain this. The V and J genes are TRBV12-3 or TRBV12-4 and TRBJ2-7; D remains unclear. The CDR3 is made up of 13 amino acids. The DNA of the CDR3 is TGTGCCAGCAGGTTAGGAGTCTCCTACGAGCAGTACTTC. Its protein product is CASRLGVSYEQYF.